This T cell receptor (beta chain) was observed in a study of shared clonotypes between healthy human individuals (dated by TCRdb to about 2020). Describing the broader study: A few men and a couple of women, aged 18 to 49 years, made up the cohort. Blood TCR repertoires of five healthy adults were deeply sequenced to estimate repertoire size and the extent of clonotype sharing between individuals. Between about 0.8 and 9 billion PBMCs per donor were obtained by leukapheresis. Different laboratories and diverse techniques were used to prepare libraries and sequence TCR repertoires, to increase sequencing depth and limit assay-specific biases. Per donor, three plates each were used for CD4 naive and CD4 memory, two for CD8 naive, and one for CD8 memory. Results the study describes overall, beyond this receptor: The small number of donors limited the genetic and exposure-history diversity represented. Only blood was sampled, and tissue TCR repertoires likely differ from those in blood. Sharing across a few donors was observed for 5% to 6.5% of naive CD4, over 3% of naive CD8, 2.3% of memory CD4, and roughly 0.4% of memory CD8 clonotypes. Based on pairwise subsampling, the degree of clonotype sharing among donors was expected to be affected by sequencing depth. Higher generation probabilities were observed for clonotypes shared by all four sorted-subset donors than for non-shared clonotypes. Naive subsets generally had larger estimated clonotype richness than memory subsets. Rarefaction of sorted-subset datasets indicated incomplete sequencing despite the large sequencing depth.

Ends trimmed: V by 5 bases, J by 4 bases; bases unmatched to a gene: 5. Looking up the germline V gene (reference sequence) yields CDR1 MNHEY and CDR2 SMNVEV. From its cysteine to its phenylalanine, the CDR3 spans 14 amino acids. Only the CDR3 part of the read is kept: 42 bases, read in frame from the first base. CD8 naive samples were CD45RO-negative cells positively selected for CCR7, giving a CD45RA+CCR7+ population that excluded TemRA cells. Donors were healthy HIV-negative adults with no recently reported acute infections or vaccinations. All donors were Caucasian adults living in Nashville, Tennessee, USA. Blood was collected by leukapheresis, and PBMCs were isolated by Ficoll-Histopaque density gradient centrifugation and then cryopreserved in liquid nitrogen vapor phase. Analytical flow cytometry was used to check the purity and quantity of every magnetically sorted T cell population. From each sorted fraction, genomic DNA was isolated and quantified by UV absorbance on a Nanodrop 2000c.

This clone was detected only once. This receptor's antigen is unknown. No clone much larger than this one lies a single base away; base qualities are absent. TCR CDR3 regions were amplified from genomic DNA by multiplex PCR using the deep immunoSEQ assay. For each cell subset, the extracted genomic DNA was distributed evenly across all wells of several immunoSEQ 96-well plates, and each plate served as one replicate. For sorted subsets, 150 to 250 ng of genomic DNA, equivalent to around 31,000 T cell genomes, went into each replicate PCR. Purified libraries were quantified with a Qubit 3.0 fluorometer, sized on a Bioanalyzer 2100, and re-quantified with the KAPA Library Quantification kit. A separate single-read 150-cycle Illumina NextSeq 550 flow cell was used to sequence each immunoSEQ 96-well plate. The paper's processing steps were these. The immunoSEQ output contained only junctional sequences without quality scores, so filtering could not match that applied to full-length reads. Sequences were annotated with PyIR, a Python wrapper for IgBLAST v1.9, and V/J genes and CDR3 were assigned using IMGT germline references. Reads were filtered out if the reads had weak V/J assignments (E-value above 1e-6), no CDR3, stop codons, out-of-frame junctions, or ambiguous translated residues. V3J clonotypes were defined as sequences sharing an identical inferred V gene, J gene, and CDR3 amino acid sequence. Percentage overlap between repertoires was computed as shared unique clonotypes divided by the size of the smaller repertoire. Richness of each repertoire was evaluated using RTK rarefaction, the Chao1 estimator, and Recon v2.1 estimates of unobserved clonotypes. Generation probabilities for all TCRbeta clonotypes obtained by the gDNA method from a handful of donors were computed using OLGA. Imported from immuneACCESS, the table was reduced by TCRdb to in-frame sequences with V and J called. These copies leave out some clones; in studies compared against another copy, an unresolved V gene accounts for under half, and the cause of the remainder is not known. V, J and clone size were drawn from that table, and D and trimming were deduced from the DNA. This sample comprises about 2 million clones, about 95% of them detected only once. Together, the top ten hold around 1% of the sample.

This TCR came from a young man in good health. Input material: naive CD8+ T cells sorted from blood. The cell subset or site tag for this specimen amounts to: CD45RA+CCR7+. The chain is made from TRBV27 and TRBJ2-5, with 9 middle bases fitting TRBD1. The CDR3 region has the sequence CASSQTGGLETQYF. The nucleotides are TGTGCCAGCAGTCAAACAGGGGGCCTAGAGACCCAGTACTTC.